These 3 T cell receptor beta chains came from one sample sequenced in a study of T-cell reconstitution after alpha-beta-depleted transplantation in children. Preparation of the TCRbeta library used unique molecular identifiers. MiXCR, applied by TCRdb to the PCR reads, yields one record per CDR3 protein. The table lists over 400,000 distinct CDR3 sequences, about 12% of them singletons. The sample was PBMCs from the stem cell graft donor, taken from the stem cell graft. These receptors came from a human donor who donated a stem cell graft to a child with combined immunodeficiency.

The CDR3 region is CASSLEDRGSYEQYF. CDR3 in DNA: TGTGCCAGCAGCTTAGAGGACAGGGGGTCCTACGAGCAGTACTTC. The rearrangement uses TRBV7-6 and TRBJ2-7; TRBD1 agrees at 10 bases. Unmatched junction bases numbered 1, after V lost 1 base and J lost 1 base. Germline-derived CDR1 and CDR2 are SGHVS and FNYEAQ. The CDR3 has 15 amino acids.

This clonotype came up many times. The chain is built from TRBV9 and TRBJ1-1; 7 positions match TRBD1. V gave up 0 bases and J gave up 4 bases; unmatched junction bases: 6. The germline V gene has CDR1 SGDLS and CDR2 YYNGEE. The CDR3 is made up of 15 amino acids. This CDR3 is CASSVAPGGSTEAFF. CDR3 nucleotides: TGTGCCAGCAGCGTAGCCCCAGGGGGGAGCACTGAAGCTTTCTTT.

The genes are TRBV5-1 and TRBJ2-3; 8 bases line up with TRBD1. In germline, CDR1 is SGHRS, CDR2 YFSETQ. The CDR3 covers 16 residues. V was clipped by 0 bases and J by 4 bases; unmatched bases: 7. The CDR3 DNA is TGCGCCAGCAGCTTGGCTCGGACAGGGCTCCCAGATACGCAGTATTTT. Amino acids: CASSLARTGLPDTQYF.